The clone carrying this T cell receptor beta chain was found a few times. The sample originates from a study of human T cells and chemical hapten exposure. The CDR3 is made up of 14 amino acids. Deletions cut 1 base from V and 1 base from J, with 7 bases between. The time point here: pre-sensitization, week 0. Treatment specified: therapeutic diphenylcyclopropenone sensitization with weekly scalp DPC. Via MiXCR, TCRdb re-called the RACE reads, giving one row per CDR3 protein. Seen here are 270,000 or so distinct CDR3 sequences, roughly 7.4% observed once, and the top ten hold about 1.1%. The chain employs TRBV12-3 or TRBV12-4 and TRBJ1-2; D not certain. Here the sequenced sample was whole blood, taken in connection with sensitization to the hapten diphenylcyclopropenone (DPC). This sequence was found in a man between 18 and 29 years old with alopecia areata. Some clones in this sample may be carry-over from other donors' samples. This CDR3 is CASSLVLGNYGYTF. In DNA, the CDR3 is TGTGCCAGCAGTTTAGTCCTGGGTAACTATGGCTACACCTTC.